The rows below give T cell receptor beta chains drawn from one sample of a study of blood T cell repertoires in COVID-19. TCRdb keeps only in-frame clones here, not all; method: immunoSEQ multiplex PCR. The sample lists tens of thousands of clones, approximately 80% occurring once. Material: peripheral blood. The receptors derive from a human donor in a cohort sampled during active COVID-19. CDR3s include the opening cysteine and the closing phenylalanine or tryptophan. The D gene is left open where the match is weak. A clone size is listed for some rows: how often the clone was seen (once, few, many), or a class if it is expanded.

cdr3_nt cdr3_aa j_call v_call clone_size d_call
TGTGCCAGCAGGTTGACAGGGGAATCCTCCGGGACCCTCCACTTT CASRLTGESSGTLHF TRBJ1-6 TRBV27 NA TRBD1
TGTGCCAGCAGCACCGACAGGGGGCGTCGGGCTGAAGCTTTCTTT CASSTDRGRRAEAFF TRBJ1-1 TRBV5-4 few TRBD1
TGTGCCAGCAGCCTTACCCTCGGGGGCTACAATGAGCAGTTCTTC CASSLTLGGYNEQFF TRBJ2-1 TRBV3-1/TRBV3-2 NA NA
TGCGCCAGCAGTGCGGGACTAGCGGGGACAGAGACCCAGTACTTC CASSAGLAGTETQYF TRBJ2-5 TRBV10-1 NA TRBD2
TGTGCCAGCAGTTTACATGGGACAGGAAATGGCTACACCTTC CASSLHGTGNGYTF TRBJ1-2 TRBV27 NA TRBD1
TGCGCCAGCAGCCATCAACAGGGGGCTTTGGTATTAGGCAATCAGCCCCAGCATTTT CASSHQQGALVLGNQPQHF TRBJ1-5 TRBV4-1 few TRBD1
TGTGCCAGCAGCCCAAGTATTAGTGAAAAACTGTTTTTT CASSPSISEKLFF TRBJ1-4 TRBV7-2 NA NA
TGTGCCAGCTCACCGCCTCAGGGGAACGGTCCCTACGAGCAGTACTTC CASSPPQGNGPYEQYF TRBJ2-7 TRBV18 few NA
TGTGCCAGCAGCACTAGCTCCTACAATGAGCAGTTCTTC CASSTSSYNEQFF TRBJ2-1 TRBV6-5 NA NA
TGTGCCAGCAGTTTAGCCTTGAACACTGAAGCTTTCTTT CASSLALNTEAFF TRBJ1-1 TRBV12-3/TRBV12-4 NA NA
TGCAGTGCTAGAGTGGCATATACGCAGTATTTT CSARVAYTQYF TRBJ2-3 TRBV20-1 few NA
TGTGCCAGCAGTCCCAGGGGGCTCACTGAAGCTTTCTTT CASSPRGLTEAFF TRBJ1-1 TRBV27 NA TRBD1
TGTGCCAGTAGTAACAGGGGTTTTAATGAAAAACTGTTTTTT CASSNRGFNEKLFF TRBJ1-4 TRBV19 NA TRBD1
TGTGCCAGCAGCTTAGGGCCAGGGGGAAACACCATATATTTT CASSLGPGGNTIYF TRBJ1-3 TRBV5-6 NA NA
TGTGCCAGCAGTTACCAGCAGGGGCAGAACGGGGAGCTGTTTTTT CASSYQQGQNGELFF TRBJ2-2 TRBV6-5 NA NA
TGTGCCAGCCGAACTCGCCGTCTTCGGTCCTATAATTCACCCCTCCACTTT CASRTRRLRSYNSPLHF TRBJ1-6 TRBV2 NA NA
TGTGCCAGCAGCTCAGGGGCTAGCGGGGGGGCCCGGGAGACCCAGTACTTC CASSSGASGGARETQYF TRBJ2-5 TRBV5-4 NA TRBD2
TGTGCCAGCAGCTCCACGACAGGGACTGAAGCTTTCTTT CASSSTTGTEAFF TRBJ1-1 TRBV9 NA TRBD1
TGTGCCAGCAGTTCCAGGACAGGGGGGGTCAATGGCTACACCTTC CASSSRTGGVNGYTF TRBJ1-2 TRBV6-5 NA TRBD1
TGTGCCAGCAGCACGGGACTAGTTGGGGCCGGGGAGCTGTTTTTT CASSTGLVGAGELFF TRBJ2-2 TRBV7-2 NA TRBD2
TGCGCCAGCAGTTCGAACTATGGCTACACCTTC CASSSNYGYTF TRBJ1-2 TRBV5-1 NA NA
TGTGCCAGCAGTTCCTTCTACAGGCGGGGGGATGAAAAACTGTTTTTT CASSSFYRRGDEKLFF TRBJ1-4 TRBV28 once NA
TGCAGTGCCCTCAGGGGTGGCTACACCTTC CSALRGGYTF TRBJ1-2 TRBV20-1 few NA
TGTGCCAGCAGCCCACTGACAGGGACAATCTACGAGCAGTACTTC CASSPLTGTIYEQYF TRBJ2-7 TRBV2 NA TRBD1
TGTGCCTGGAGTGTAGGGGGCAATCAGCCCCAGCATTTT CAWSVGGNQPQHF TRBJ1-5 TRBV30 NA NA
TGCGCCAGCAGGAGGGCAATGGGACTAGCGGGGGGGCACGATGAGCAGTTCTTC CASRRAMGLAGGHDEQFF TRBJ2-1 TRBV10-2 NA TRBD2
TGTGCCAGCGCGAGGGGGGGAAAGAGCAATCAGCCCCAGCATTTT CASARGGKSNQPQHF TRBJ1-5 TRBV6-6 NA NA
TGCGCCAGCAGCTTGGGGTACTCCGAGCAGTACTTC CASSLGYSEQYF TRBJ2-7 TRBV5-1 NA NA
TGTGCCAGCAGCACAATAGCGGGGGGTGCAAACACCGGGGAGCTGTTTTTT CASSTIAGGANTGELFF TRBJ2-2 TRBV9 NA TRBD2
TGTGCCAGCAGCCCCCAACGGGACTATGGCTACACCTTC CASSPQRDYGYTF TRBJ1-2 TRBV7-8 NA NA
TGTGCCAGCAGCGTAGATTCAGGCTACAATGAGCAGTTCTTC CASSVDSGYNEQFF TRBJ2-1 TRBV9 NA NA
TGTGCCAGCTCACCATTAGAACGCAATCAGCCCCAGCATTTT CASSPLERNQPQHF TRBJ1-5 TRBV18 NA NA
TGTGCCAGCAGCGAGGGCGGGCCGAATTCACCCCTCCACTTT CASSEGGPNSPLHF TRBJ1-6 TRBV7-2 few NA
TGTGCCAGCACCTCGATGGGACTAGAAAGTTATGAGCAGTTCTTC CASTSMGLESYEQFF TRBJ2-1 TRBV7-9 NA TRBD2
TGTGCCAGCAGCTCCTCTAGCGGCCCTACTTATGAGCAGTTCTTC CASSSSSGPTYEQFF TRBJ2-1 TRBV7-3 NA TRBD2
TGTGCCAGCAGCCCTGACGTAGGAGGGCAAGAGACCCAGTACTTC CASSPDVGGQETQYF TRBJ2-5 TRBV9 NA NA
TGTGCCAGCAGCGGGGGGACTAGCGCTAGCACAGATACGCAGTATTTT CASSGGTSASTDTQYF TRBJ2-3 TRBV5-5 NA TRBD2
TGCACCAGCAGCCACGACAGGGCGAGACAGCCCCAGCATTTT CTSSHDRARQPQHF TRBJ1-5 TRBV1 NA NA
TGTGCCAGCAGCACGGATATGGACAGCTCACCCTCTGGAAACACCATATATTTT CASSTDMDSSPSGNTIYF TRBJ1-3 TRBV7-9 NA NA
TGTGCCAGCAGGGTAACGGGACAGGGCTACACTGAAGCTTTCTTT CASRVTGQGYTEAFF TRBJ1-1 TRBV6-5 NA TRBD1
TGTGCCAGCAGCCGGGGAGCCCGCACAGATACGCAGTATTTT CASSRGARTDTQYF TRBJ2-3 TRBV3-1/TRBV3-2 NA NA
TGTGCCACCAGCAGAGGGGGAGCCTCTAACTATGGCTACACCTTC CATSRGGASNYGYTF TRBJ1-2 TRBV15 NA NA
TGCGCCAGCAGCAAATTTACCCCGAGGGCACAGCAAGAGACCCAGTACTTC CASSKFTPRAQQETQYF TRBJ2-5 TRBV5-1 NA NA
TGTGCCAGCAGCCCCCTTGACAGGAACAATGAGCAGTTCTTC CASSPLDRNNEQFF TRBJ2-1 TRBV5-8 NA NA
TGCACCAGCAGCCAAGAATGGGAGACTCAAGAGACCCAGTACTTC CTSSQEWETQETQYF TRBJ2-5 TRBV1 NA NA
TGTGCCAGCAGTGGGGCGGACAGGAGAAACACCGGGGAGCTGTTTTTT CASSGADRRNTGELFF TRBJ2-2 TRBV28 NA TRBD1
TGTGCCAGCAGCCAATGGGCAGGCCGTAATGAAAAACTGTTTTTT CASSQWAGRNEKLFF TRBJ1-4 TRBV3-1/TRBV3-2 NA NA
TGCGCCAGCAGCCAAGATGATGCTAGCGTCGATACGCAGTATTTT CASSQDDASVDTQYF TRBJ2-3 TRBV4-3 NA NA
TGTGCCAGCAGCGTGGGGGACAGACGAGATACGCAGTATTTT CASSVGDRRDTQYF TRBJ2-3 TRBV9 NA TRBD1
TGTGCCAGCAGCTCCGGGACAGGGTTCTACGAGCAGTACTTC CASSSGTGFYEQYF TRBJ2-7 TRBV7-2 few TRBD1
TGCGCCAGCAGCCAAGATCAGAACAGAATATATGGCTACACCTTC CASSQDQNRIYGYTF TRBJ1-2 TRBV4-1 once NA
TGTGCCAGCAGCCTAACCCAAGTCGGGTACGTTGGCGAGCAGTACTTC CASSLTQVGYVGEQYF TRBJ2-7 TRBV7-2 NA NA
TGTGCCAGCAGTTCTAGGTTCACTGAAGCTTTCTTT CASSSRFTEAFF TRBJ1-1 TRBV6-5 NA NA
TGCGCCAGCACTCTCGGACTAGCGGGGGGCAACACCGGGGAGCTGTTTTTT CASTLGLAGGNTGELFF TRBJ2-2 TRBV5-1 NA TRBD2
TGCGCCAGCAGCTTCCAGGGGGGTATCTCCGGGGAGCTGTTTTTT CASSFQGGISGELFF TRBJ2-2 TRBV5-1 NA NA
TGTGCCAGCTCACCACAGAGCTCTGGAAACACCATATATTTT CASSPQSSGNTIYF TRBJ1-3 TRBV18 NA NA
TGCGCCAGCTCAGGGGGCTTTGGGAAACTGTTTTTT CASSGGFGKLFF TRBJ1-4 TRBV5-1 NA TRBD1
TGTGCCAGCAGCTCTAGCGGGGGGGGCGGTGATACGCAGTATTTT CASSSSGGGGDTQYF TRBJ2-3 TRBV7-8 NA TRBD2
TGTGCCAGCAGCCTACCGGGACAGGGGGCTTTCTTT CASSLPGQGAFF TRBJ1-1 TRBV3-1/TRBV3-2 NA TRBD1